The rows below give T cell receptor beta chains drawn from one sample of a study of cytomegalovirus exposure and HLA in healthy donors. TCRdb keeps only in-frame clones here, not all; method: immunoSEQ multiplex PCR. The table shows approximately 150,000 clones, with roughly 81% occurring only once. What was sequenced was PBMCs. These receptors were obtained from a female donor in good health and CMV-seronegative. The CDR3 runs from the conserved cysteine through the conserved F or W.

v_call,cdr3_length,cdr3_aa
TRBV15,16,CATSRDEGDTNEKLFF
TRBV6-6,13,CASSWAGTYEQYF
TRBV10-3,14,CASTSGTGGETQYF
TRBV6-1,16,CASSEVLAASNQPQHF
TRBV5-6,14,CASSLAIPNTEAFF
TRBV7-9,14,CASSSQTSTDTQYF
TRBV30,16,CAWSGGLAGPFHEQFF
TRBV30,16,CAWSVSGQGPYNEQFF
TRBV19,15,CASSIDLGGGTEAFF
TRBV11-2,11,CASSAYYRAFF
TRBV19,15,CATKLGGGNTGELFF
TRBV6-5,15,CASSYTSGGNTEAFF
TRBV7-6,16,CASSLGAGRGNEKLFF
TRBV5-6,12,CASSWTGREAFF
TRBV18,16,CASSPPSSGRVNEQFF
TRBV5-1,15,CASRANGTANYEQYF
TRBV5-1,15,CASSLFSSVNTEAFF
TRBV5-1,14,CASSLESRGTEAFF
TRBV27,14,CASSPPQGHYGYTF
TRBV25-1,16,CASSEAASGANGLLTF
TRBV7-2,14,CASSQTGGNQPQHF
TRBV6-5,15,CASRYGATSTDTQYF
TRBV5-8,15,CASSLEEGYNSPLHF
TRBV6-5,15,CASSYLVGRPYEQYF
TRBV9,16,CASSGGRAGSTDTQYF
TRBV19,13,CASSGLKGSPLHF
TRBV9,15,CASSTGSATNEKLFF
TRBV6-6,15,CASSYTQPTSGGLLF
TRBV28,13,CARRSGSVYEQYF
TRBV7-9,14,CASSPGGWTGELFF
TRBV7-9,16,CASSLGQGQGDEKLFF
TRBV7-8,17,CASSLGWSRGIGEKLFF
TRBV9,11,CASADYNEQFF
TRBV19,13,CVSGEDWDYGYTF
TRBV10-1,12,CASRGGGTEAFF
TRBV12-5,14,CASGFQDRNTEAFF
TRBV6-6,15,CALARDRGSEDIQYF
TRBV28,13,CASRTTGSAEAFF
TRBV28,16,CASSPPTREPNYGYTF
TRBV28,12,CASSEQGSEQFF
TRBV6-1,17,CASSATPSTTPNEKLFF